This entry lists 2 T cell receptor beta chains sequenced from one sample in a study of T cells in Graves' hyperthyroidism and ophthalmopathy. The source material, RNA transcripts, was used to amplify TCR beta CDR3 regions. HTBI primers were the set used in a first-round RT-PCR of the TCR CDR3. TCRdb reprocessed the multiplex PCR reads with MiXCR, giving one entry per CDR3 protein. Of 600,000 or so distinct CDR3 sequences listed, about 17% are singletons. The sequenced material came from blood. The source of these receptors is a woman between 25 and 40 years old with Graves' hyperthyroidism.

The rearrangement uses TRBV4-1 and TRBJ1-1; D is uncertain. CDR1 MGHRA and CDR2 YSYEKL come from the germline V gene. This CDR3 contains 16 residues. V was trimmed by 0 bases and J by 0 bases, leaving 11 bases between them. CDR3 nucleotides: TGCGCCAGCAGCCAAGATCTCGGCCGGGTGAACACTGAAGCTTTCTTT. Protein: CASSQDLGRVNTEAFF.

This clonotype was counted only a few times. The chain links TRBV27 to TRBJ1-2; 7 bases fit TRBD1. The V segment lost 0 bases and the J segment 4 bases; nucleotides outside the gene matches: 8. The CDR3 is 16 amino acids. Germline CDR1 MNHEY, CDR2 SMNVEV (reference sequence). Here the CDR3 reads CASSLSRDSVPYGYTF. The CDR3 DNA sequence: TGTGCCAGCAGTTTATCACGGGACAGCGTACCCTATGGCTACACCTTC.